These 20 T cell receptor beta chains originate from one sample sequenced in a study of immune evolution from preneoplasia to lung adenocarcinoma. Data came from immunoSEQ multiplex PCR; TCRdb stores just in-frame clones and leaves some out. Of 2,500 to 3,000 clones listed, roughly nine tenths are singletons. Sequencing input: FFPE invasive lung adenocarcinoma tissue. Receptor source: a person between 65 and 79 years old with invasive lung adenocarcinoma.

This chain links TRBV5-1 with TRBJ2-1; D is perhaps TRBD1 (5 bases). Germline V gene lookup returns CDR1 SGHRS and CDR2 YFSETQ. The ends were cut back, 4 bases at V and 0 bases at J, with 11 bases in the middle. This CDR3 is 15 amino acids long. As DNA, the CDR3 is TGCGCCAGCAGCCCAGGGCGGAGCTCCTACAATGAGCAGTTCTTC. Translation gives CASSPGRSSYNEQFF.

The genes are TRBV7-3 and TRBJ2-6, with 8 nucleotides matching TRBD1. The germline gives CDR1 SGHTA, CDR2 FQGTGA. J gave up 0 bases and V 0 bases, and 4 bases lay outside the gene matches. The CDR3 is 18 residues long. The CDR3 nucleotides read TGTGCCAGCAGCTTAACAGTCCAGGGGGCCTCTGGGGCCAACGTCCTGACTTTC. Its translation: CASSLTVQGASGANVLTF.

This rearrangement joins TRBV30 to TRBJ1-2; D gene ambiguous. Trimming removed 2 bases from V and 8 bases from J, with 15 bases in between. Germline V gives CDR1 GTSNPN, CDR2 SVGIG (reference sequence). The CDR3 consists of 13 residues. The CDR3 is CAWSYKGLIGYTF. The CDR3 DNA sequence: TGTGCCTGGAGTTATAAGGGTTTAATCGGCTACACCTTC.

This clone came up a few times. V gene TRBV4-3 combines with J gene TRBJ2-1; D call uncertain. The germline gives CDR1 LGHNA, CDR2 YSLEER. The CDR3 sequence is 14 residues long. Trimming took off 0 bases at V and 9 bases at J, with 12 bases between the two ends. CDR3 residues: CASSQDRNRLEQFF. CDR3 in DNA: TGCGCCAGCAGCCAAGATAGGAATCGACTTGAGCAGTTCTTC.

The chain is built from TRBV4-2 and TRBJ1-5; D is unclear. Germline assignment: CDR1 LGHNA and CDR2 YNFKEQ. This CDR3 contains 14 residues. Deletions cut 1 base from V and 8 bases from J, with 12 bases between. CDR3 coding DNA: TGTGCCAGCAGCCAAGGGCAGCCGCCGGAGCCCCAGCATTTT. It yields the protein CASSQGQPPEPQHF.

V usage is TRBV14 and J usage is TRBJ2-7, with a weak D call TRBD2 (5 bases). Germline V gene sequence: CDR1 SGHDN, CDR2 FVKESK. The CDR3 extends over 15 amino acids. The V end was cut by 1 base, the J end by 2 bases, with 12 bases between. CDR3 sequence reads: CASSQGLERTYEQYF. CDR3 DNA sequence: TGTGCCAGCAGCCAAGGCCTAGAGCGGACCTACGAGCAGTACTTC.

This clone has just one count. V and J are TRBV30 and TRBJ2-3, with D maybe TRBD1 (5 bases). The CDR3 covers 15 residues. The V and J ends lost 0 bases and 3 bases respectively, with 13 bases between them. Germline V gene sequence: CDR1 GTSNPN, CDR2 SVGIG (reference sequence). The CDR3 nucleotides read TGTGCCTGGAGTGTAGCAGGGTTGCGGACAGATACGCAGTATTTT. It specifies CAWSVAGLRTDTQYF.

The genes are TRBV19 and TRBJ2-7; D might be TRBD1 or TRBD2, each matching 5 bases. CDR3 size: 19 residues. The V gene's germline CDR1 is LNHDA and CDR2 SQIVND (reference sequence). Trimming took 4 bases from V and 0 from J, leaving 25 bases between them. CDR3 sequence: CASSTPLFRGATGSYEQYF. The CDR3 DNA reads TGTGCCAGTAGTACCCCCCTTTTTAGGGGAGCGACCGGCTCCTACGAGCAGTACTTC.

The genes are TRBV29-1 and TRBJ2-7; 9 positions match TRBD1. This CDR3 region has 13 residues. The V gene's germline CDR1 is SQVTM and CDR2 ANQGSEA. V trimming: 4 bases; J trimming: 1 base; junction bases outside the gene matches: 2. The CDR3 DNA follows: TGCAGCGTTGTCGGGACAGGGTCCTACGAGCAGTACTTC. Protein: CSVVGTGSYEQYF.

This clone was recorded once. The chain uses TRBV19 and TRBJ1-5; possibly TRBD1 for D (5 bases). V was cut by 5 bases and J by 4 bases, with 9 bases left in between. The germline V gene encodes CDR1 LNHDA and CDR2 SQIVND (reference sequence). The CDR3 spans 13 residues. DNA of the CDR3: TGTGCCAGTAGTGGGGGTCGTAATCAGCCCCAGCATTTT. This codes for CASSGGRNQPQHF.

This clone was seen only once. The rearrangement links TRBV15 to TRBJ2-3; 13 bases align to TRBD2. The CDR3 extends over 16 amino acids. Germline V gives CDR1 LNHNV, CDR2 YYDKDF (reference sequence). V was clipped by 4 bases and J by 2 bases; unmatched bases: 3. CDR3 sequence: CATSTGLAGYTDTQYF. CDR3 DNA sequence: TGTGCCACCAGCACGGGACTAGCGGGGTACACAGATACGCAGTATTTT.

The V and J genes are TRBV11-3 and TRBJ1-3, with D tentatively TRBD1 (6 bases). The V end lost 6 bases, the J end lost 0 bases, and 12 bases lay between the germline ends. CDR1 is SGHNT and CDR2 is YENEEA in the germline V gene. CDR3 size: 15 residues. DNA for the CDR3: TGTGCCAGCAGTTCGGACAGCCGCTCTGGAAACACCATATATTTT. This translates into CASSSDSRSGNTIYF.

This chain uses TRBV27 with TRBJ2-2; D uncertain. The CDR3 runs 17 residues. CDR1 and CDR2 from the germline V gene are MNHEY and SMNVEV (reference sequence). V shed 4 bases and J shed 4 bases, with 19 bases lying between them. CDR3 protein: CASSSLDTFRVTGELFF. The CDR3 DNA reads TGTGCCAGCAGTTCTCTCGACACCTTTCGGGTCACCGGGGAGCTGTTTTTT.

The chain combines TRBV7-2 with TRBJ2-5; 8 positions agree with TRBD2. The V gene's germline CDR1 is SGHTA and CDR2 FQGNSA. The CDR3 extends over 14 amino acids. The V gene end was trimmed by 5 bases and the J gene end by 5 bases; junction bases not matched to a gene: 7. CDR3 bases: TGTGCCAGCAGCCCACGGGGGGGCCGGGAGACCCAGTACTTC. Its translation is CASSPRGGRETQYF. The variable domain in full, with the rest retrieved from reference TRBV7-2 and TRBJ2-5, is GAGVSQSPSNKVTEKGKDVELRCDPISGHTALYWYRQSLGQGLEFLIYFQGNSAPDKSGLPSDRFSAERTGGSVSTLTIQRTQQEDSAVYLCASSPRGGRETQYFGPGTRLLVL.

The chain recombines TRBV7-8 with TRBJ1-2, with 10 bases matching TRBD1. This CDR3 is 15 amino acids long. The trim removed 4 bases at V and 4 bases at J, leaving 6 bases unmatched. Germline loops: CDR1 SGHVS, CDR2 FQNEAQ. Here the CDR3 reads CASSSTGGASYGYTF. Written as DNA, the CDR3 is TGTGCCAGCAGCTCGACAGGGGGCGCGAGCTATGGCTACACCTTC.

This chain uses TRBV28 with TRBJ2-5; D remains unclear. V dropped 5 bases and J dropped 9 bases, with 16 bases sitting between them. The CDR3 is made up of 13 amino acids. Germline V gives CDR1 MDHEN, CDR2 SYDVKM. This CDR3 is CASSTPGRLAQYF. CDR3 DNA: TGTGCCAGCAGTACCCCCGGTCGTTTGGCCCAGTACTTC.

V and J are TRBV6-1 and TRBJ1-1; D may be TRBD1 (5 bases). This CDR3 has 13 amino acids. Germline lookup yields CDR1 MNHNS and CDR2 SASEGT. Trimming stripped 5 bases from V and 7 bases from J, with 14 bases between. CDR3 sequence (DNA): TGTGCCAGCAGTCGAAGGGGAATTGTTGAAGCTTTCTTT. Translating it yields CASSRRGIVEAFF.

The chain recombines TRBV6-4 with TRBJ2-7; D remains ambiguous. V was shortened by 6 bases and J by 3 bases, with 6 bases between the two germline ends. The CDR3 runs 11 residues. CDR1 and CDR2 from the germline V gene are MRHNA and SNTAGT. The CDR3 DNA is TGTGCCAGCAGGCCACACTACGAGCAGTACTTC. Translation gives CASRPHYEQYF.

CDR3 residues: CASKGLGAGGYGYTF. CDR3 DNA sequence: TGTGCCAGCAAAGGTTTGGGGGCAGGGGGCTATGGCTACACCTTC. This chain links TRBV25-1 with TRBJ1-2; 7 bases agree with TRBD1. This CDR3 has 15 amino acids. Per germline, CDR1 MGHDK and CDR2 SYGVNS. Germline trimming cut 7 bases from V and 4 bases from J; bases unmatched to any gene: 12.

The chain recombines TRBV19 with TRBJ2-1; the D gene is possibly TRBD1 (5 bases). With 9 bases removed from V and 10 bases from J, the gap between germline ends came to 13 bases. Germline CDR1 and CDR2: LNHDA and SQIVND (reference sequence). The CDR3 spans 11 residues. DNA for the CDR3: TGTGCCAGCACTCTCAAGGGGGAGCAGTTCTTC. Translated, it gives CASTLKGEQFF.